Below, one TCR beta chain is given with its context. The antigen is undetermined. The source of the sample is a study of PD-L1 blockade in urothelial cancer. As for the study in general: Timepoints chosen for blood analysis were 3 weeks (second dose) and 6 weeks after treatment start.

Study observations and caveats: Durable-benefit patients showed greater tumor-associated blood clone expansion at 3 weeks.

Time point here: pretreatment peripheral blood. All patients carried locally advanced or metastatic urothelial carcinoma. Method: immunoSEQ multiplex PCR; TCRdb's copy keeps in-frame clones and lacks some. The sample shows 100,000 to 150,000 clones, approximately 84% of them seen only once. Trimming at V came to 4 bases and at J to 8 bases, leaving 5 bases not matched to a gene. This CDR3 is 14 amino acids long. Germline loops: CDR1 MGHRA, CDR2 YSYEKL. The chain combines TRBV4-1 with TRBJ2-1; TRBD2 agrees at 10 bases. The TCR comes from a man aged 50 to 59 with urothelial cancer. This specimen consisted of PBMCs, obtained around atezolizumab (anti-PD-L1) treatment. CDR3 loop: CASSLEGTSDEQFF. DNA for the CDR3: TGCGCCAGCAGCCTGGAAGGGACTAGCGATGAGCAGTTCTTC.